This entry concerns a single TCR beta chain. The CDR3 has 14 residues. The V and J ends lost 4 bases and 5 bases respectively, with 14 bases between them. Germline values: CDR1 SGHAT, CDR2 FQNNGV. These data originate in a study of control samples from healthy donors and cancer patients. Measured with immunoSEQ multiplex PCR; TCRdb has only the in-frame clones, and not every one. The table records about 170,000 clones, 91% of them present only once. This chain links TRBV11-2 with TRBJ2-5; D could derive from TRBD1 or TRBD2 (5 bases each). The TCR originated in a woman aged 30 to 39 in good health. The specimen was blood. This chain's CDR3 is CASSSRGIRETQYF. The CDR3 DNA reads as TGTGCCAGCAGCTCGAGGGGTATACGGGAGACCCAGTACTTC.